What follows describes a single T cell receptor beta chain. Its antigen is unknown. MiXCR, applied by TCRdb to the 5' RACE reads, yields one record per CDR3 protein. Among under 450,000 distinct CDR3 sequences listed, roughly 17% were seen once. This sample is part of a study of CD8 T cells in ankylosing spondylitis. Study conclusions and caveats: A motif in TCR beta, a set of several highly homologous variants, appeared characteristic of ankylosing spondylitis blood. Disease-linked clones had a CD8+ phenotype and relatively low frequency in peripheral blood.

The length of the CDR3 is 17 residues. Deletions cut 1 base from V and 3 bases from J, with 16 bases between. The V gene's germline CDR1 is LGHNA and CDR2 YNFKEQ. The gene calls are TRBV4-2 and TRBJ1-3, with D perhaps matching TRBD1 (6 bases). Input material: blood, either unsorted or a sorted T cell fraction (not recorded which). The TCR originated in a male donor with ankylosing spondylitis. In DNA, the CDR3 is TGTGCCAGCAGCCAAGTGGGACAAGGGGGAGGTGGAAACACCATATATTTT. Translation gives CASSQVGQGGGGNTIYF.